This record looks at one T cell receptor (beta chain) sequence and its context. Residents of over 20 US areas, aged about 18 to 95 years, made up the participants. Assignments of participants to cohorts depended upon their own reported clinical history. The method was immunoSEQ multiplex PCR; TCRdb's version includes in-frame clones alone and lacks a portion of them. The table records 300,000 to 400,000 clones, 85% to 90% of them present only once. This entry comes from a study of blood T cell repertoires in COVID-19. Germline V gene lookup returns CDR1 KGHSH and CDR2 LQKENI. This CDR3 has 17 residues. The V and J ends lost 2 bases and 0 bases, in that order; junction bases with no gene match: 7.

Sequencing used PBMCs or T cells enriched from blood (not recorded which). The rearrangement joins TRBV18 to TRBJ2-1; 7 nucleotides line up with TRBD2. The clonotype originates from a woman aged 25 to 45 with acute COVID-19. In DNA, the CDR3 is TGTGCCAGCTCACCATGGGCTAGCGGTACCTCCTACAATGAGCAGTTCTTC. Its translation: CASSPWASGTSYNEQFF.